This T cell receptor beta chain is from a study of siplizumab effects on memory and regulatory T cells. Comments on this clone: Its antigen is unidentified.

The protocol was immunoSEQ multiplex PCR, while the TCRdb copy is restricted to in-frame clones and leaves out a portion. The table has some 100,000 clones, 92% seen once. Whole-study findings and limits: Memory cells that were CD4+ and unstimulated gave rise to alloreactive sequences, which siplizumab significantly reduced. Whether proliferating Tregs in siplizumab cultures suppress was not functionally confirmed.

J was trimmed by 4 bases and V by 8 bases; bases with no gene match: 5. CDR3 length equals 13 residues. CDR1 SGHRS and CDR2 YFSETQ come from the germline V gene. Sequencing was carried out using Tregs sorted from blood. The chain joins TRBV5-1 to TRBJ2-2; TRBD1 aligns across 7 bases. The TCR sequence derives from a human donor in good health. This CDR3 is CASKTGSTGELFF. The CDR3 DNA sequence: TGCGCCAGTAAGACAGGGAGCACCGGGGAGCTGTTTTTT.